This is a list of T cell receptor beta chains from one sample in a study of blood T cells in healthy people across ages. Each CDR3 protein is one row after TCRdb ran MiXCR on the 5' RACE reads. The repertoire includes 780,000 or so distinct CDR3 sequences, 25% of them detected once, and 3.7% sits in the top ten. The same specimen was also included in a second study, on T cells of mothers and their children.

Sequencing was performed on blood. All receptors come from a boy younger than 18 in good health. Both conserved end residues are part of each CDR3. The D gene is left open where the match is weak. Only some rows state a clone size, as once, few, many or a class for expanded clones.

TRBD1	TRBV7-9	-	TRBJ2-1	CASSLGGQGKVNEQFF	TGTGCCAGCAGCTTAGGGGGACAGGGCAAAGTCAATGAGCAGTTCTTC
-	TRBV28	-	TRBJ1-2	CASRVDWGYTF	TGTGCCAGCAGAGTGGACTGGGGCTACACCTTC
-	TRBV19	few	TRBJ2-7	CASSMTSYDEQYF	TGTGCCAGTAGCATGACTAGTTACGACGAGCAGTACTTC
TRBD2	TRBV4-1	many	TRBJ2-1	CASSQGLAGSYNEQFF	TGCGCCAGCAGCCAAGGGCTAGCGGGGTCCTACAATGAGCAGTTCTTC
TRBD1	TRBV20-1	few	TRBJ1-2	CSARGDRGGYGYTF	TGCAGTGCTAGGGGGGACAGGGGTGGTTATGGCTACACCTTC
TRBD2	TRBV20-1	-	TRBJ2-2	CSARAPGLANTGELFF	TGCAGTGCTAGGGCGCCGGGACTAGCGAACACCGGGGAGCTGTTTTTT
-	TRBV2	-	TRBJ2-7	CASSQQRTYEQYF	TGTGCCAGCAGTCAACAGAGGACCTACGAGCAGTACTTC
TRBD1	TRBV29-1	few	TRBJ1-1	CSVRRGEGTEAFF	TGCAGCGTCCGCAGGGGGGAGGGCACTGAAGCTTTCTTT
-	TRBV18	few	TRBJ2-7	CASSPRGNEQYF	TGTGCCAGCTCACCACGGGGGAACGAGCAGTACTTC
-	TRBV29-1	-	TRBJ2-1	CSIEVIDYNEQFF	TGCAGCATTGAGGTCATAGACTACAATGAGCAGTTCTTC
-	TRBV4-2	-	TRBJ1-2	CASSQESTGLDYGYTF	TGTGCCAGCAGCCAAGAGTCTACGGGGTTAGACTATGGCTACACCTTC
-	TRBV28	few	TRBJ1-1	CASSPLAVPMNTEAFF	TGTGCCAGCAGTCCGTTGGCAGTCCCCATGAACACTGAAGCTTTCTTT
TRBD2	TRBV3-1	-	TRBJ2-7	CASSHGSSGGAYEQYF	TGTGCCAGCAGCCACGGATCTAGCGGGGGAGCCTACGAGCAGTACTTC
-	TRBV20-1	few	TRBJ2-5	CSARGTKRGETQYF	TGCAGTGCTAGAGGGACCAAAAGAGGAGAGACCCAGTACTTC
-	TRBV29-1	few	TRBJ2-3	CSVEDGRVTDTQYF	TGCAGCGTTGAAGATGGTCGGGTCACAGATACGCAGTATTTT
-	TRBV12-3/TRBV12-4	few	TRBJ2-5	CASSSTDITGQETQYF	TGTGCCAGCAGTTCGACGGACATAACGGGCCAAGAGACCCAGTACTTC
TRBD2	TRBV7-2	few	TRBJ2-5	CASSLAWGGGGAVETQYF	TGTGCCAGCAGCTTAGCGTGGGGTGGCGGGGGGGCCGTTGAGACCCAGTACTTC
-	TRBV29-1	-	TRBJ2-5	CSVEPDGEETQYF	TGCAGCGTAGAACCGGACGGTGAAGAGACCCAGTACTTC
TRBD1	TRBV29-1	-	TRBJ2-7	CSARDREVREQYF	TGCAGCGCCCGGGACAGGGAGGTGCGGGAGCAGTACTTC
-	TRBV5-1	-	TRBJ2-7	CASSLVTGTSYEQYF	TGCGCCAGCAGCTTGGTCACCGGAACATCCTACGAGCAGTACTTC
-	TRBV9	-	TRBJ1-3	CASSVDGDGNTIYF	TGTGCCAGCAGCGTAGATGGGGACGGAAACACCATATATTTT
TRBD1	TRBV4-2	-	TRBJ1-4	CASSQVKTGGGEKLFF	TGTGCCAGCAGCCAAGTGAAGACAGGGGGCGGCGAAAAACTGTTTTTT
TRBD1	TRBV9	-	TRBJ2-7	CASSVSGGTKYEQYF	TGCGCCAGCAGCGTGTCAGGGGGTACCAAATACGAGCAGTACTTC
-	TRBV6-6	few	TRBJ1-1	CASRDATGNTEAFF	TGTGCCAGCAGGGATGCGACAGGGAACACTGAAGCTTTCTTT
TRBD2	TRBV27	-	TRBJ2-1	CASSSPGTSENYEQFF	TGTGCCAGCAGTTCCCCCGGCACTAGCGAGAATTATGAGCAGTTCTTC
-	TRBV27	few	TRBJ2-2	CASRPRLFGGNTGELFF	TGTGCCAGCAGACCTCGACTATTCGGGGGGAACACCGGGGAGCTGTTTTTT